This T cell receptor (beta chain) is drawn from a study of beta chain features in type 1 diabetes. The CDR3 sequence is 16 residues long. V was trimmed by 0 bases and J by 1 base, leaving 11 bases between them. In germline, CDR1 is SGDLS, CDR2 YYNGEE. This clone was seen more than once but under ten times. Reverse transcribing all isolated RNA meant expressed TCRB transcripts were sequenced. Method: immunoSEQ multiplex PCR; TCRdb's copy keeps in-frame clones and lacks some. This table has about 620,000 clones, around 15% appearing once. This rearrangement joins TRBV9 to TRBJ2-1; D is ambiguous. Sequencing was carried out using naive CD4+ T cells from blood. The clonotype comes from a man younger than 35 in good health. In DNA form, the CDR3 reads TGTGCCAGCAGCGTAGGAGCCACTATATCCTACAATGAGCAGTTCTTC. It translates to CASSVGATISYNEQFF. Full variable domain (rest looked up from reference TRBV9 and TRBJ2-1): DSGVTQTPKHLITATGQRVTLRCSPRSGDLSVYWYQQSLDQGLQFLIQYYNGEERAKGNILERFSAQQFPDLHSELNLSSLELGDSALYFCASSVGATISYNEQFFGPGTRLTVL.